This TCR beta chain was profiled in a study of Ad26.COV2.S vaccination and SARS-CoV-2 variants. TCRdb keeps only in-frame clones here, not all; method: immunoSEQ multiplex PCR. Among a few hundred thousand clones, around nine tenths were seen once, and the ten largest hold roughly 3.2%. With respect to this clone: It is unclear where the CDR3 begins or ends on the DNA, so no DNA is shown, and the CDR3 is as TCRdb lists it.

Treatment of the sample: roughly 18 received Ad26.COV2.S at low or high dose, single or two shots; several received placebo; per-sample allocation not given. Repertoires come from day 63 after the first vaccine or placebo injection. The sequence was collected from a person aged 18-65 years who received the Ad26.COV2.S COVID-19 vaccine or a placebo. Sample: peripheral blood, taken in a trial of Ad26.COV2.S vaccine versus placebo.

The CDR3 reads CASTSAAGAYNEQFF. This chain uses TRBV11-2 with TRBJ2-1; whether TRBD2, the table's D call, matches the DNA was not checked. CDR1 and CDR2 (germline): SGHAT, FQNNGV. The CDR3 length is 15 residues, termini included.